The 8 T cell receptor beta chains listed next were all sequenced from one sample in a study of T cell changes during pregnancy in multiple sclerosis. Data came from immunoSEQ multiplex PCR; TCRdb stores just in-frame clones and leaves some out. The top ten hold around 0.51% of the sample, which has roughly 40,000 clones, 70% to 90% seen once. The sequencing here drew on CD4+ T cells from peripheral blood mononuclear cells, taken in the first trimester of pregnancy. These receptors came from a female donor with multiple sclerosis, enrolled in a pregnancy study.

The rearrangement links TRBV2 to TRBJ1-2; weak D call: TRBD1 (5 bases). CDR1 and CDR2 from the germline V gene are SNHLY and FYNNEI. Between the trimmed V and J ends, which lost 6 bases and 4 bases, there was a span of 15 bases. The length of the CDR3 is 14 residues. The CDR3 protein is CASSVRVESYGYTF. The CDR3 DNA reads TGTGCCAGCAGCGTCAGGGTTGAGAGCTATGGCTACACCTTC.

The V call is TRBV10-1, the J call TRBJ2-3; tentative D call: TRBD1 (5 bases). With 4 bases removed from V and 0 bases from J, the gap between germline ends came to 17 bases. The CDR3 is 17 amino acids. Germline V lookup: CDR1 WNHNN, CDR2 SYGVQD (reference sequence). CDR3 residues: CASSGREGDTSTDTQYF. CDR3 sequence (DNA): TGCGCCAGCAGTGGCAGGGAAGGAGACACTAGCACAGATACGCAGTATTTT.

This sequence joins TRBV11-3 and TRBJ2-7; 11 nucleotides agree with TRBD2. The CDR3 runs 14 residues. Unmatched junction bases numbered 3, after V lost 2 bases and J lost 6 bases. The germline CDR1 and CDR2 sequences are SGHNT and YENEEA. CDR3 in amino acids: CASSLLAGGSEQYF. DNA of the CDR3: TGTGCCAGCAGCTTACTAGCGGGAGGTTCCGAGCAGTACTTC. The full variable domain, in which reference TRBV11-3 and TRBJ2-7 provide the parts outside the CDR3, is EAGVVQSPRYKIIEKKQPVAFWCNPISGHNTLYWYLQNLGQGPELLIRYENEEAVDDSQLPKDRFSAERLKGVDSTLKIQPAELGDSAVYLCASSLLAGGSEQYFGPGTRLTVT.

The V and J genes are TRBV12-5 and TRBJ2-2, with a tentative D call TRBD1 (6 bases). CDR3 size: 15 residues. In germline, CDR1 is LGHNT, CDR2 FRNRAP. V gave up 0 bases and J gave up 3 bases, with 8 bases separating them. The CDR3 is CASGLVQGYTGELFF. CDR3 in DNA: TGTGCTAGTGGTTTGGTGCAGGGGTACACCGGGGAGCTGTTTTTT.

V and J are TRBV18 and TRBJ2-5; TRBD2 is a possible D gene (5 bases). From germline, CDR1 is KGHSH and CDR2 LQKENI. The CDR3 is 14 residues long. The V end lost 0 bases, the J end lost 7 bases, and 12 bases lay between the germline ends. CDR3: CASSPPALAGTQYF. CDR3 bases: TGTGCCAGCTCACCACCGGCCCTGGCGGGGACCCAGTACTTC. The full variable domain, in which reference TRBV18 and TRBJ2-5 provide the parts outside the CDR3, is NAGVMQNPRHLVRRRGQEARLRCSPMKGHSHVYWYRQLPEEGLKFMVYLQKENIIDESGMPKERFSAEFPKEGPSILRIQQVVRGDSAAYFCASSPPALAGTQYFGPGTRLLVL.

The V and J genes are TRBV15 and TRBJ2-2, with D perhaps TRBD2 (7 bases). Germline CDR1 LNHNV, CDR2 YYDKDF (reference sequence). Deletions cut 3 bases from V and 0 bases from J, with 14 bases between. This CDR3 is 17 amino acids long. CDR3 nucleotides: TGTGCCACCAGCAGCCCCCGGGGGGCCACGAACACCGGGGAGCTGTTTTTT. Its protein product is CATSSPRGATNTGELFF.

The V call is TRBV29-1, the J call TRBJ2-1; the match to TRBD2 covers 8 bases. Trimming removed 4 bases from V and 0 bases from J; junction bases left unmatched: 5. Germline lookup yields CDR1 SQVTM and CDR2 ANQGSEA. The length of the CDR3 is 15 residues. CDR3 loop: CSVGGGRSSYNEQFF. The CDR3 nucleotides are TGCAGCGTTGGGGGCGGGAGGAGCTCCTACAATGAGCAGTTCTTC.

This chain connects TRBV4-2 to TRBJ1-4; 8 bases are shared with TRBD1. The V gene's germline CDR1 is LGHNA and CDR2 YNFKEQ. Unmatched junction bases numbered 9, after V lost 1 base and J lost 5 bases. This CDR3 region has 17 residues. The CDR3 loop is CASSQVADRGENEKLFF. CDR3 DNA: TGTGCCAGCAGCCAAGTCGCAGACAGGGGAGAAAATGAAAAACTGTTTTTT.